This T cell receptor (beta chain) is drawn from a study of CD8+ T cells in alopecia areata. As for the study in general: Twice daily, treated patients received 5 to 10 mg of oral tofacitinib. People stayed on tofacitinib for 6 to 18 months, then stopped the drug for 6 months. General observations from the study: Scalp specimens additionally yield sequences from normal skin's resident alphabeta T cells.

Only a few counts were recorded for this clone. Its antigen is not known. From alopecia areata patients, lesional scalp punch biopsies and peripheral blood were collected. Sequencing templates came from extracted RNA that was reverse transcribed into cDNA. Generated by immunoSEQ multiplex PCR, the TCRdb table keeps only in-frame clones and is missing some. The profile covers some 99,000 clones, with 35% to 50% appearing a single time and roughly 0.83% taken by the ten largest. The source is a human donor with alopecia areata. The sequenced sample was CD4+ T cells sorted from blood.

CDR3 DNA sequence: TGTGCCAGCAGCATCGGGACAGGAGGGCACAATGAGCAGTTCTTC. Translation: CASSIGTGGHNEQFF. The V and J genes are TRBV28 and TRBJ2-1; 8 bases are a match to TRBD1. The CDR3 extends over 15 amino acids. The trim removed 6 bases at V and 5 bases at J, leaving 9 bases unmatched. Per germline, CDR1 MDHEN and CDR2 SYDVKM.